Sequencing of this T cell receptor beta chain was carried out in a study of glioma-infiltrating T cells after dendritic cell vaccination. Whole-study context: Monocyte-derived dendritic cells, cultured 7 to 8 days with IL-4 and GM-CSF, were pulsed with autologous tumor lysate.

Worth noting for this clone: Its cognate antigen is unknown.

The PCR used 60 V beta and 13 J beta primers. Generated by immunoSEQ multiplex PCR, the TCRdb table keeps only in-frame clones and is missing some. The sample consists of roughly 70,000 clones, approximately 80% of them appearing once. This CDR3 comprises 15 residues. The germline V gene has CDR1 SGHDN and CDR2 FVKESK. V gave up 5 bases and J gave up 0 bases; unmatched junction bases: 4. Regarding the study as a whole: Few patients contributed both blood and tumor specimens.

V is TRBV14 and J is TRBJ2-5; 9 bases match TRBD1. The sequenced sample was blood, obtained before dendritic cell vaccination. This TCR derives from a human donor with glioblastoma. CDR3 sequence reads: CASSAGTGYQETQYF. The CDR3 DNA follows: TGTGCCAGCAGCGCTGGGACAGGGTACCAAGAGACCCAGTACTTC.